The clone carrying this T cell receptor (beta chain) was detected only a few times. This sample is part of a study of immune characterization of retroperitoneal liposarcoma. This CDR3 has 17 amino acids. The V gene's germline CDR1 is SGHVS and CDR2 FNYEAQ. Losses at the gene ends were 2 bases for V and 1 base for J; bases not matched to a gene: 8. Each CDR3 protein gets one entry after TCRdb re-called the PCR reads with MiXCR. The data show roughly 9,300 distinct CDR3 sequences, with 37% seen just once and roughly 25% held by the top ten. V gene TRBV7-6 combines with J gene TRBJ2-5; 9 bases match TRBD2. The clonotype was recovered from a male donor with retroperitoneal liposarcoma. Input material: tumor tissue. CDR3 nucleotides: TGTGCCAGCAGCTTATTTAGGCTAGCGGGAACCCAAGAGACCCAGTACTTC. Protein: CASSLFRLAGTQETQYF. Looking up the rest from reference TRBV7-6 and TRBJ2-5 gives the full variable domain: GAGVSQSPRYKVTKRGQDVALRCDPISGHVSLYWYRQALGQGPEFLTYFNYEAQQDKSGLPNDRFSAERPEGSISTLTIQRTEQRDSAMYRCASSLFRLAGTQETQYFGPGTRLLVL.